These 9 T cell receptor beta chains came from one sample sequenced in a study of spatial heterogeneity in lung cancer. Study-wide points: Counts of expanded intratumoral alpha and beta TCRs tracked tumor mutation counts.

Their antigens remain unidentified. Time point: sample taken at primary tumor resection. TCRdb fed the 5' RACE reads into MiXCR, producing one record per CDR3 protein. The sample has about 18,000 distinct CDR3 sequences; about 7.5% are singletons. This material consisted of lung tumor tissue, taken at surgery. Source of these receptors: a male donor with early-stage non-small cell lung cancer.

Many counts were recorded for this clonotype. The V call is TRBV6-2 or TRBV6-3, the J call TRBJ1-5, with D hard to call. The V gene lost 7 bases and the J gene lost 5 bases, with 18 bases spanning the gap. The germline V gene has CDR1 MNHEY and CDR2 SVGEGT. CDR3 size: 15 residues. The CDR3 region has the DNA TGTGCCAGCACGCCCGGCGGAGCGGGTCATCAGCCCCAGCATTTT. The encoded protein is CASTPGGAGHQPQHF.

This chain links TRBV27 with TRBJ2-3; TRBD2 matches at 11 bases. After removal of 5 bases from V and 1 base from J, the junction contained 8 bases not matched to a gene. CDR1 MNHEY and CDR2 SMNVEV come from the germline V gene (reference sequence). The length of the CDR3 is 17 residues. The CDR3 sequence: CASSPWGSGGGTDTQYF. The DNA of the CDR3 is TGTGCCAGCAGTCCCTGGGGTAGCGGGGGGGGCACAGATACGCAGTATTTT.

This clonotype is medium-sized in the sample. The chain is built from TRBV24-1 and TRBJ2-7; either TRBD1 or TRBD2 may supply D (5 bases each). The V end lost 5 bases, the J end lost 7 bases, and 11 bases lay between the germline ends. Germline lookup yields CDR1 KGHDR and CDR2 SFDVKD. The CDR3 is 12 residues long. CDR3 in DNA: TGTGCCACCAGTGCAGTGGGACGGGAGCAGTACTTC. It codes for CATSAVGREQYF.

This clonotype is deemed medium-sized. This chain uses TRBV7-9 with TRBJ1-1; 9 bases are shared with TRBD1. V gave up 5 bases and J gave up 3 bases; unmatched junction bases: 16. Germline V CDR1 and CDR2: SEHNR, FQNEAQ (reference sequence). This CDR3 has 18 amino acids. The CDR3: CASSPRVMNRGRDTEAFF. CDR3 in DNA: TGTGCCAGCAGCCCTAGGGTGATGAACAGGGGGCGCGACACTGAAGCTTTCTTT. The variable domain in full, with the rest retrieved from reference TRBV7-9 and TRBJ1-1, is DTGVSQNPRHKITKRGQNVTFRCDPISEHNRLYWYRQTLGQGPEFLTYFQNEAQLEKSRLLSDRFSAERPKGSFSTLEIQRTEQGDSAMYLCASSPRVMNRGRDTEAFFGQGTRLTVV.

In regard to this clonotype: With a much larger clone just one base away, this may be a read error. The chain combines TRBV7-2 with TRBJ1-6; TRBD1 is a possible D gene (5 bases). CDR1 and CDR2 from the germline V gene are SGHTA and FQGNSA. V gave up 1 base and J gave up 10 bases, with 14 bases separating them. This CDR3 comprises 15 residues. In DNA form, the CDR3 reads TGTGCCAGCAGCTTAGGGGGCAGCGCGAAATCACCCCTCCACTTT. It is translated as CASSLGGSAKSPLHF.

This clonotype was seen repeatedly, ten times or more. Written as DNA, the CDR3 is TGTGCCAGCAGGCCTACGGGGGTCGTGAACATTCAGTACTTC. Translated: CASRPTGVVNIQYF. The chain recombines TRBV28 with TRBJ2-4; a possible D gene is TRBD2 (6 bases). CDR1 and CDR2 from the germline V gene are MDHEN and SYDVKM. Trimming cost V 6 bases and J 7 bases, with 16 bases left between them. The CDR3 consists of 14 residues.

This clonotype was counted between two and nine times. V gene TRBV4-2 combines with J gene TRBJ1-1; a weak D match, TRBD1 (5 bases). The CDR3 runs to 14 residues. The V end was cut by 0 bases, the J end by 4 bases, with 9 bases between. Looked up from germline, CDR1 is LGHNA and CDR2 is YNFKEQ. The CDR3, as DNA: TGTGCCAGCAGCCAAGAGGGGGACCCCACTGAAGCTTTCTTT. Encoded protein: CASSQEGDPTEAFF.

Concerning this clonotype itself: A much more abundant neighbour one base away suggests this may be a read error. The CDR3 is CASSLDSANEQFF. The CDR3 DNA sequence: TGTGCCAGCAGCTTGGATAGTGCCAATGAGCAGTTCTTC. The V call is TRBV7-2, the J call TRBJ2-1; D ambiguous. CDR1 and CDR2 (germline): SGHTA, FQGNSA. The CDR3 spans 13 residues. The V gene lost 3 bases and the J gene lost 6 bases, with 9 bases spanning the gap.

In its sample, this clonotype was seen a few times. The rearrangement links TRBV18 to TRBJ2-7; possible D gene TRBD1, 6 bases. Trimming stripped 3 bases from V and 0 bases from J, with 12 bases between. The CDR3 covers 15 residues. CDR1 and CDR2 (germline): KGHSH, LQKENI. The CDR3 DNA reads TGTGCCAGCTCACCCGGGGCAGGGGCCTCCTACGAGCAGTACTTC. This codes for CASSPGAGASYEQYF. Full variable domain (missing parts from reference TRBV18 and TRBJ2-7): NAGVMQNPRHLVRRRGQEARLRCSPMKGHSHVYWYRQLPEEGLKFMVYLQKENIIDESGMPKERFSAEFPKEGPSILRIQQVVRGDSAAYFCASSPGAGASYEQYFGPGTRLTVT.